This TCR beta chain emerged from a study of blood T cell repertoires in COVID-19. Study details: Collection of acute and convalescent COVID-19 samples took place in the United States, Italy and Spain. T cells, B-cell-depleted T cells, or PBMCs provided the cDNA or gDNA that served as material.

Original handling: Scientists estimated how many nucleated cells there were by amplifying reference gene primers. The repertoire was sequenced with immunoSEQ multiplex PCR; TCRdb's copy has only in-frame clones and lacks some. The D gene and trimming were derived from the DNA, and the V and J assignments and clone size from that table. The profile shows approximately 31,000 clones, 65% to 90% of them singletons. V shed 4 bases and J shed 0 bases, with 7 bases lying between them. The CDR3 has 14 residues. The germline V gene encodes CDR1 LNHDA and CDR2 SQIVND (reference sequence). This sequence originates from an elderly woman with active or convalescent COVID-19. This chain uses TRBV19 with TRBJ1-3, with a tentative D call TRBD1 (6 bases). The sequenced sample consisted of peripheral blood. The CDR3: CASSTRGSGNTIYF. CDR3 DNA: TGTGCCAGTAGTACCAGGGGCTCTGGAAACACCATATATTTT.